This T cell receptor (beta chain) was observed in a study of OX40 agonist ivuxolimab in advanced cancers. As for the study in general: One patient with hepatocellular carcinoma and two with cutaneous melanoma, three in all, had partial responses.

Study-level points and caveats: Some of the nonresponding patients also showed low levels of normalized T-cell clonal expansion.

The CDR3 runs 13 residues. Germline V gives CDR1 LNHDA, CDR2 SQIVND (reference sequence). Germline trimming cut 5 bases from V and 5 bases from J; bases unmatched to any gene: 4. The repertoire was sequenced with immunoSEQ multiplex PCR; TCRdb's copy has only in-frame clones and lacks some. The table lists some 81,000 clones, 83% of them singletons. This clone was seen a few times. The antigen is undetermined. The source of this sequence is an adult with an advanced solid tumor such as melanoma, head and neck, liver or kidney cancer. The input for sequencing was CD4+ or CD8+ T cells sorted from blood, taken in a trial of the OX40 agonist ivuxolimab. J is TRBJ2-7 and V is TRBV19; 9 nucleotides line up with TRBD1. Here the CDR3 DNA reads TGTGCCAGTAGTGCGGACAGGGGCAACGAGCAGTACTTC. It encodes CASSADRGNEQYF.